These 18 T cell receptor beta chains came from one sample sequenced in a study of T cell responses to AZD1222 COVID-19 vaccine. The assay was immunoSEQ multiplex PCR, and TCRdb's table has in-frame clones only and misses some. This sample carries about 110,000 clones, 89% of them seen once, and the ten largest clones take roughly 3%. The sequenced sample was peripheral blood, obtained on day 0 of MenACWY control vaccination. Receptors originate from an adult in good health.

This chain links TRBV4-1 with TRBJ2-7; possible D gene TRBD2, 6 bases. The V end was cut by 3 bases, the J end by 3 bases, with 12 bases between. The CDR3 spans 14 residues. Germline V gives CDR1 MGHRA, CDR2 YSYEKL. The CDR3 spells CASSHVGGRYEQYF. DNA for the CDR3: TGCGCCAGCAGCCATGTGGGGGGACGCTACGAGCAGTACTTC.

The chain has TRBV27 and TRBJ2-7; 7 bases are a match to TRBD1. The CDR3 has 14 amino acids. Germline V lookup: CDR1 MNHEY, CDR2 SMNVEV (reference sequence). After removal of 0 bases from V and 3 bases from J, the junction contained 2 bases not matched to a gene. CDR3 DNA sequence: TGTGCCAGCAGTTTATCCAGGGACAGCTACGAGCAGTACTTC. Its translation: CASSLSRDSYEQYF.

This rearrangement joins TRBV6-5 to TRBJ1-5, with D perhaps TRBD1 (5 bases). Germline V lookup: CDR1 MNHEY, CDR2 SVGAGI. The CDR3 totals 16 residues. The ends were cut back, 0 bases at V and 2 bases at J, with 11 bases in the middle. For the CDR3, the DNA is TGTGCCAGCAGTTACTCGAGGCAGGGCGGCAATCAGCCCCAGCATTTT. Amino acid sequence: CASSYSRQGGNQPQHF.

This chain connects TRBV9 to TRBJ1-3; D is possibly TRBD1 (5 bases). This CDR3 is 15 amino acids long. The V gene's germline CDR1 is SGDLS and CDR2 YYNGEE. V lost 3 bases and J lost 0, with 10 bases in between. CDR3 coding DNA: TGTGCCAGCAGCGAGACGCAGGGCTCTGGAAACACCATATATTTT. Translating gives CASSETQGSGNTIYF.

The genes are TRBV11-2 and TRBJ2-3; D possibly uses TRBD1 or TRBD2 (5 bases each). The CDR3 extends over 15 amino acids. CDR1 is SGHAT and CDR2 is FQNNGV in the germline V gene. The ends were cut back, 6 bases at V and 5 bases at J, with 18 bases in the middle. The CDR3 spells CASRHSGTALDTQYF. The CDR3 nucleotides read TGTGCCAGCAGACACTCCGGGACCGCCTTAGATACGCAGTATTTT.

The chain joins TRBV5-4 to TRBJ2-3, with TRBD1 as a possible D gene (8 bases). The CDR3 extends over 16 amino acids. Trimming pared 4 bases from V and 1 base from J, leaving 16 bases between. CDR1 and CDR2 from the germline V gene are SGHNT and YYREEE (reference sequence). DNA of the CDR3: TGTGCCAGCAGCCTTCAGGGGGCGGGGGGCACAGATACGCAGTATTTT. Translated, it gives CASSLQGAGGTDTQYF.

The chain is built from TRBV27 and TRBJ2-6; D gene unclear. CDR1 is MNHEY and CDR2 is SMNVEV in the germline V gene (reference sequence). The germline V and J ends were trimmed by 4 bases and 1 base, with 8 bases remaining between them. CDR3 length equals 15 residues. The CDR3, as DNA: TGTGCCAGCAGTTCCTTCGGTTCTGGGGCCAACGTCCTGACTTTC. The encoded protein is CASSSFGSGANVLTF.

This chain uses TRBV6-5 with TRBJ1-2; 7 bases are shared with TRBD1. The V and J ends lost 5 bases and 5 bases, in that order; junction bases with no gene match: 11. Germline CDR1 is MNHEY and CDR2 is SVGAGI. The CDR3 is made up of 15 amino acids. This chain's CDR3 is CASSPNNYRGYGYTF. CDR3 sequence (DNA): TGTGCCAGCAGTCCCAACAACTACAGGGGTTATGGCTACACCTTC.

This chain joins TRBV18 and TRBJ1-3, with a tentative D call TRBD1 (6 bases). CDR1 and CDR2 from the germline V gene are KGHSH and LQKENI. Trimming left V 2 bases short and J 8 bases short, with 13 bases between. The CDR3 covers 14 residues. CDR3: CASSPRTEGDTIYF. The CDR3 coding sequence is TGTGCCAGCTCACCAAGGACGGAGGGGGACACCATATATTTT.

The chain employs TRBV30 and TRBJ1-2, with 7 bases matching TRBD1. The CDR3 runs 11 residues. CDR1 GTSNPN and CDR2 SVGIG come from the germline V gene (reference sequence). V shed 5 bases, J shed 8 bases, and the junction held 5 bases outside the gene matches. CDR3 in amino acids: CAWGDRRGYTF. Here the CDR3 DNA reads TGTGCCTGGGGGGACAGACGGGGCTACACCTTC.

This rearrangement joins TRBV28 to TRBJ2-7; D is possibly TRBD2 (6 bases). CDR1 and CDR2 (germline): MDHEN, SYDVKM. The CDR3 covers 15 residues. Trimming took 7 bases from V and 0 from J, leaving 16 bases between them. The CDR3 coding sequence is TGTGCCAGCACCCGGGCGGGACCCGGCTCCTACGAGCAGTACTTC. As protein: CASTRAGPGSYEQYF.

This clone appeared a single time. The V gene is TRBV19, the J gene TRBJ2-3; D is possibly TRBD2 (7 bases). CDR1 is LNHDA, CDR2 SQIVND, per germline (reference sequence). Trimming took 5 bases from V and 4 from J, leaving 16 bases between them. The CDR3 has 15 amino acids. For the CDR3, the DNA is TGTGCCAGTAGTCCCACGGGCGGGGGCTCAGATACGCAGTATTTT. Translating gives CASSPTGGGSDTQYF.

This chain links TRBV30 with TRBJ2-4, with no clear D. V lost 1 base to trimming and J lost 4 bases, with 8 bases between them. Germline V gene sequence: CDR1 GTSNPN, CDR2 SVGIG (reference sequence). CDR3 size: 13 residues. The CDR3 loop is CAWSGAGKNIQYF. DNA of the CDR3: TGTGCCTGGAGTGGAGCCGGGAAAAACATTCAGTACTTC.

The chain uses TRBV6-5 and TRBJ2-7, with TRBD1 identical over 8 bases. Trimming removed 3 bases from V and 4 bases from J; junction bases left unmatched: 8. The germline gives CDR1 MNHEY, CDR2 SVGAGI. The CDR3 covers 15 residues. The CDR3 loop is CASSYIQGAMYEQYF. The CDR3 coding sequence is TGTGCCAGCAGTTATATCCAGGGGGCCATGTACGAGCAGTACTTC.

The gene calls are TRBV7-8 and TRBJ1-6; D unclear. CDR3 size: 16 residues. Trimming stripped 1 base from V and 6 bases from J, with 13 bases between. Germline CDR1 and CDR2: SGHVS and FQNEAQ. The CDR3 nucleotides are TGTGCCAGCAGCTTAGGTTCAGCGAACCTTAATTCACCCCTCCACTTT. Translation: CASSLGSANLNSPLHF. Full variable domain (remainder filled in from reference TRBV7-8 and TRBJ1-6): GAGVSQSPRYKVAKRGQDVALRCDPISGHVSLFWYQQALGQGPEFLTYFQNEAQLDKSGLPSDRFFAERPEGSVSTLKIQRTQQEDSAVYLCASSLGSANLNSPLHFGNGTRLTVT.

The rearrangement joins TRBV4-1 to TRBJ1-4; D is undetermined. Germline V gene data show CDR1 as MGHRA and CDR2 as YSYEKL. The CDR3 has 13 residues. V lost 4 bases and J 8 bases, leaving 11 bases between the germline ends. The CDR3 DNA follows: TGCGCCAGCAGCCGTGTATTTGGCGAAAAACTGTTTTTT. Translation: CASSRVFGEKLFF.

The genes are TRBV5-1 and TRBJ2-2, with TRBD2 matching over 8 bases. Germline V gives CDR1 SGHRS, CDR2 YFSETQ. V was clipped by 4 bases and J by 3 bases; unmatched bases: 5. The CDR3 totals 15 residues. CDR3 DNA: TGCGCCAGCAGCCGGACTAGCTTGGACACCGGGGAGCTGTTTTTT. Translating gives CASSRTSLDTGELFF.

This clone was found once. This chain joins TRBV6-9 and TRBJ2-4; D not certain. This CDR3 region has 14 residues. Germline assignment: CDR1 MNHGY and CDR2 SVAAGI. V was clipped by 5 bases and J by 0 bases, with 8 bases between them. The CDR3, as DNA: TGTGCCAGCAGTAACCAGTTAGCCAAAAACATTCAGTACTTC. Translated: CASSNQLAKNIQYF.